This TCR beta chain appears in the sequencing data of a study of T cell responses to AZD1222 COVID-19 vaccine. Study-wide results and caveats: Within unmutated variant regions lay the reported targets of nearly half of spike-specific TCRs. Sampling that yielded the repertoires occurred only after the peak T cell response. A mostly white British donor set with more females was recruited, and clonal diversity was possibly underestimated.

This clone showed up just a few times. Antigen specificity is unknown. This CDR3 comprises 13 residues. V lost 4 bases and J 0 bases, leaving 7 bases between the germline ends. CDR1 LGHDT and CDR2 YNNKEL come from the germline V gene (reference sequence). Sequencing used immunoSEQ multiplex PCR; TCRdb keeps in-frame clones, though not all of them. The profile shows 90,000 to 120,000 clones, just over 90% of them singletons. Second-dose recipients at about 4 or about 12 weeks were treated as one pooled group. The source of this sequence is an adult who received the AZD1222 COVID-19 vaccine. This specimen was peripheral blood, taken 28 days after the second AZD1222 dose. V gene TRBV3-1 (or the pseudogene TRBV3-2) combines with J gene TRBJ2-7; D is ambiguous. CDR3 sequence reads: CASSLLSSYEQYF. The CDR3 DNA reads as TGTGCCAGCAGCCTACTGAGCTCCTACGAGCAGTACTTC.